This note documents a single T cell receptor (beta chain) sequence. Method: immunoSEQ multiplex PCR; TCRdb's copy keeps in-frame clones and lacks some. Of about 2,500,000 clones in the sample, just over 90% were seen once. The data belong to a study of shared clonotypes between healthy human individuals. The CDR3 is 21 amino acids. V lost 0 bases, J lost 0 bases, and 15 bases stayed unmatched. The germline V gene encodes CDR1 SGHRS and CDR2 YFSETQ. The chain is built from TRBV5-1 and TRBJ2-6, with 7 bases matching TRBD1. Sequencing was carried out using naive CD4+ T cells sorted from blood. Specified subset: CD45RA+ positively selected. This clonotype was sampled from a man aged 18 to 30 in good health. CDR3 sequence: CASSLESPTGVVSSGANVLTF. Written as DNA, the CDR3 is TGCGCCAGCAGCTTGGAAAGCCCTACAGGGGTAGTAAGCTCTGGGGCCAACGTCCTGACTTTC.